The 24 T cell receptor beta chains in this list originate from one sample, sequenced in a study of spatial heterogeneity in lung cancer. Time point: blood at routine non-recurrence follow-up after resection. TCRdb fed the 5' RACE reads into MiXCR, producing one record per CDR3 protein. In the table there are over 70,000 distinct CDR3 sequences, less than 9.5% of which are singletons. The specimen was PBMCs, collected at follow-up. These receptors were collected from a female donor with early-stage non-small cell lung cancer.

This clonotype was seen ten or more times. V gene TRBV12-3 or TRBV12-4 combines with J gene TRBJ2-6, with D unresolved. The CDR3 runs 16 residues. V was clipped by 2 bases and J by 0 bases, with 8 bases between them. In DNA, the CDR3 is TGTGCCAGCAGTTTACCGACGGACTCTGGGGCCAACGTCCTGACTTTC. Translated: CASSLPTDSGANVLTF.

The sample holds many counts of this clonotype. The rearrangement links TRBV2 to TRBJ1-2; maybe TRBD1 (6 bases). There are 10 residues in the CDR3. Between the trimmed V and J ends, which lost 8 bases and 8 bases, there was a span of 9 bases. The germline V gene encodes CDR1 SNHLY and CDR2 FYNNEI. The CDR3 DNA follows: TGTGCCAGCCGAACAGGGGGCTACACCTTC. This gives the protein CASRTGGYTF.

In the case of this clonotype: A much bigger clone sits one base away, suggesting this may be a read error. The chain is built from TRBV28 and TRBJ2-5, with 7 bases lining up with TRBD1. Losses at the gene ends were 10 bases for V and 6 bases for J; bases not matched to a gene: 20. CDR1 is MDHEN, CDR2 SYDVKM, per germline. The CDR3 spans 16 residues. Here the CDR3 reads CANRGRGDPLVKTQYF. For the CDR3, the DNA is TGTGCCAACAGGGGCCGAGGAGACCCTTTGGTGAAGACCCAGTACTTC. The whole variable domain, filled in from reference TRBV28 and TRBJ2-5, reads DVKVTQSSRYLVKRTGEKVFLECVQDMDHENMFWYRQDPGLGLRLIYFSYDVKMKEKGDIPEGYSVSREKKERFSLILESASTNQTSMYLCANRGRGDPLVKTQYFGPGTRLLVL.

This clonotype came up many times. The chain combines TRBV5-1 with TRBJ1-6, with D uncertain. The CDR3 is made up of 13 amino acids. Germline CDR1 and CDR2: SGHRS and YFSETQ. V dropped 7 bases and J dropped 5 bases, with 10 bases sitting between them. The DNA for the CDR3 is TGCGCCAGCTACGCCGAGAATAATTCACCCCTCCACTTT. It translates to CASYAENNSPLHF.

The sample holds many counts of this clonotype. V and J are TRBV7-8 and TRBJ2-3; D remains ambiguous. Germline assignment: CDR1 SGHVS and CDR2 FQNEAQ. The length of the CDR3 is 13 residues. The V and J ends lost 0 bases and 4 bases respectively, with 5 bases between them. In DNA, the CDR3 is TGTGCCAGCAGCTTAGCGCTAGCAGATACGCAGTATTTT. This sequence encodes CASSLALADTQYF.

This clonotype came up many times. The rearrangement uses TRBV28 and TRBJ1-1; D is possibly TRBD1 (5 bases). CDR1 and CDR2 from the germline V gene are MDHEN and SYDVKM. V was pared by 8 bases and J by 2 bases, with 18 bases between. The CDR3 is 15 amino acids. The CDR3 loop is CASPPGAGKNTEAFF. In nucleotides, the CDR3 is TGTGCCAGCCCCCCTGGGGCAGGGAAAAACACTGAAGCTTTCTTT.

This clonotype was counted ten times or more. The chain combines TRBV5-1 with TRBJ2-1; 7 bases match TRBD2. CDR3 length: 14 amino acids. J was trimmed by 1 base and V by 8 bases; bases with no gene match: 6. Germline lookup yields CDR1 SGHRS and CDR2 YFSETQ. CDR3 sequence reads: CASSSGYSYNEQFF. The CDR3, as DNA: TGCGCCAGTTCTAGCGGATATTCCTACAATGAGCAGTTCTTC.

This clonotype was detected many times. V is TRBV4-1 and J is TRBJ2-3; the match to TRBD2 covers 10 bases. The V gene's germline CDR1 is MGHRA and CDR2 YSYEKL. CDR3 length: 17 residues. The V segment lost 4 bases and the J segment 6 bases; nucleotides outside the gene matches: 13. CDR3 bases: TGCGCCAGCAGCCTCATCCACAGCGGGAGGGCCTGGGATACGCAGTATTTT. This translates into CASSLIHSGRAWDTQYF.

CDR3 residues: CASKGVRSVYTEAFF. CDR3 in DNA: TGTGCCAGTAAGGGGGTCCGTAGTGTGTACACTGAAGCTTTCTTT. V usage is TRBV19 and J usage is TRBJ1-1, with D possibly being TRBD1 (6 bases). V lost 7 bases and J lost 3, with 18 bases in between. This CDR3 is 15 amino acids long. The V gene's germline CDR1 is LNHDA and CDR2 SQIVND (reference sequence). Full variable domain (rest looked up from reference TRBV19 and TRBJ1-1): DGGITQSPKYLFRKEGQNVTLSCEQNLNHDAMYWYRQDPGQGLRLIYYSQIVNDFQKGDIAEGYSVSREKKESFPLTVTSAQKNPTAFYLCASKGVRSVYTEAFFGQGTRLTVV.

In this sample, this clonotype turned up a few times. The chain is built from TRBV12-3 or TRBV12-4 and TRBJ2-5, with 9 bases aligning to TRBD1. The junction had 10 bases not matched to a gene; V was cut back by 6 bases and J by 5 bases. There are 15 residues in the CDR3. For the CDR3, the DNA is TGTGCCAGCAGCCGCGCCGGGACAGGGAGGGAGACCCAGTACTTC. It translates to CASSRAGTGRETQYF.

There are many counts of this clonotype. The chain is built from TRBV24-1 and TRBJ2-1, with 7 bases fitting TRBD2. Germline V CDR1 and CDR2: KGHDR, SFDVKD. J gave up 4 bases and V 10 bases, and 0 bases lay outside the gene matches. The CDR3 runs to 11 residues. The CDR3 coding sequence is TGTGCCACGGGGGGGTACAATGAGCAGTTCTTC. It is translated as CATGGYNEQFF.

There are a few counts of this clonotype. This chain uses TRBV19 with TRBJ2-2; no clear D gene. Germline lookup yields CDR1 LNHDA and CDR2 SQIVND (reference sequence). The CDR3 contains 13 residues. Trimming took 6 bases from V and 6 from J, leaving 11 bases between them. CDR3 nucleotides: TGTGCCAGTAGGGGAATGGTGGCCGGGGAGCTGTTTTTT. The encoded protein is CASRGMVAGELFF.

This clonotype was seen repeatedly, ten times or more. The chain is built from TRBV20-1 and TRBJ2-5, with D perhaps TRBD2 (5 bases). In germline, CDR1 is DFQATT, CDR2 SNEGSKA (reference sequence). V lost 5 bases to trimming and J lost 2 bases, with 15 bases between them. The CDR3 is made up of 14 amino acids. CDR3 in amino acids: CSAGRLLPQETQYF. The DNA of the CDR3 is TGCAGTGCTGGACGACTACTCCCGCAAGAGACCCAGTACTTC.

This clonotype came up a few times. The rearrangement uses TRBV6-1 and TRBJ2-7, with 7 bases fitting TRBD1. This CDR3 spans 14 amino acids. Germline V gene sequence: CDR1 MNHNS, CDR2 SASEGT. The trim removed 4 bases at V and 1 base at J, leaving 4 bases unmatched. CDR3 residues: CASSVQGDSYEQYF. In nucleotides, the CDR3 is TGTGCCAGCAGTGTCCAGGGGGATTCCTACGAGCAGTACTTC.

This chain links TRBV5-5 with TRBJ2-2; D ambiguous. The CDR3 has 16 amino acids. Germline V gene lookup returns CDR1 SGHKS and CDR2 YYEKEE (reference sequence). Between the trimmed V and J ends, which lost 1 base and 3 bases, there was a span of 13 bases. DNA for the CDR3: TGTGCCAGCAGCTTGAATGTGGCTCTGGACACCGGGGAGCTGTTTTTT. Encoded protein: CASSLNVALDTGELFF.

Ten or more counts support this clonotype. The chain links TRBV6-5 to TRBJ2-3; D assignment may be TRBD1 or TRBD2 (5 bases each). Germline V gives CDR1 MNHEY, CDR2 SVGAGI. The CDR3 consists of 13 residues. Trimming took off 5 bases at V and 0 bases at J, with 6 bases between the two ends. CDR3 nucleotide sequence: TGTGCCAGCAGTCGGGACAGCACAGATACGCAGTATTTT. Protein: CASSRDSTDTQYF.

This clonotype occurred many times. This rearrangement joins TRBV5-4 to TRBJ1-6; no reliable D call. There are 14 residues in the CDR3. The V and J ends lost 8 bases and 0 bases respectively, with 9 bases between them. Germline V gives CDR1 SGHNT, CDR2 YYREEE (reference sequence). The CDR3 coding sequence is TGTGCCAGTAAACAGAGCTCCTATAATTCACCCCTCCACTTT. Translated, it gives CASKQSSYNSPLHF. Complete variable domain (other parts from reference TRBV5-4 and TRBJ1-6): ETGVTQSPTHLIKTRGQQVTLRCSSQSGHNTVSWYQQALGQGPQFIFQYYREEENGRGNFPPRFSGLQFPNYSSELNVNALELDDSALYLCASKQSSYNSPLHFGNGTRLTVT.

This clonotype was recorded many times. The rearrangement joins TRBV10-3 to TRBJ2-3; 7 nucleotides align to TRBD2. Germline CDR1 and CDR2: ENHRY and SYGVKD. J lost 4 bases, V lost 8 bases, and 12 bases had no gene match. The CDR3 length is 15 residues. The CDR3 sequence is CAIRPSWAGADTQYF. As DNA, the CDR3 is TGTGCCATCCGACCGTCCTGGGCGGGAGCAGATACGCAGTATTTT.

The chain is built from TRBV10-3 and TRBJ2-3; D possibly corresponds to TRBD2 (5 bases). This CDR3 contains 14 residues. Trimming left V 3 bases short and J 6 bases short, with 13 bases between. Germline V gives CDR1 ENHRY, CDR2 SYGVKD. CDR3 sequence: CAISEVGVGDTQYF. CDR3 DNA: TGTGCCATCAGTGAAGTGGGAGTAGGGGATACGCAGTATTTT.

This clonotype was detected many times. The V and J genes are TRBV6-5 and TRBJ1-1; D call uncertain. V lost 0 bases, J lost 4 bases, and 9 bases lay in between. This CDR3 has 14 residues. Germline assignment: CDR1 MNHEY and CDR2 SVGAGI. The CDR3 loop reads CASSYSGLATEAFF. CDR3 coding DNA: TGTGCCAGCAGTTACTCAGGGTTGGCCACTGAAGCTTTCTTT.

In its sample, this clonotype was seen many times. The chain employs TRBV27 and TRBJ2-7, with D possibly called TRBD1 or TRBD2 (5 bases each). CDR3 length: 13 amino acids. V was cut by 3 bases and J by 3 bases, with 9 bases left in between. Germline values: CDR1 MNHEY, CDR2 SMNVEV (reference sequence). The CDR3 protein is CASSLGVLYEQYF. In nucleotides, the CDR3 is TGTGCCAGCAGTTTGGGGGTCCTCTACGAGCAGTACTTC.

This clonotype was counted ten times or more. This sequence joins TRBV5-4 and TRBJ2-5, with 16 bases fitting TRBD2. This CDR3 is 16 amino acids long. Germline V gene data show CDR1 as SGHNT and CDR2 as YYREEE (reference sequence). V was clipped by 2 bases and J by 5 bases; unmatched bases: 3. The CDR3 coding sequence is TGTGCCAGCAGCTTCGGGACTAGCGGGAGGGCGGAGACCCAGTACTTC. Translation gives CASSFGTSGRAETQYF. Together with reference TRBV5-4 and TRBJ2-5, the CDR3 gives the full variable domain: ETGVTQSPTHLIKTRGQQVTLRCSSQSGHNTVSWYQQALGQGPQFIFQYYREEENGRGNFPPRFSGLQFPNYSSELNVNALELDDSALYLCASSFGTSGRAETQYFGPGTRLLVL.

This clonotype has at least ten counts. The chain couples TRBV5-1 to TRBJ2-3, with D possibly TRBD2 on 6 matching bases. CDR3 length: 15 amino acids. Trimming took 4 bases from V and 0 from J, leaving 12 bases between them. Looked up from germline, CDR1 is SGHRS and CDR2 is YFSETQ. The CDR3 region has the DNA TGCGCCAGCAGCCTCCCGAGCGGGAGCACAGATACGCAGTATTTT. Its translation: CASSLPSGSTDTQYF.

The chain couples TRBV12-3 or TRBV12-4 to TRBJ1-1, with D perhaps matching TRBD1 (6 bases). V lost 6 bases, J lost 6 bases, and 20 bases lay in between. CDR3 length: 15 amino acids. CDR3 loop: CASSLDRRLRSEAFF. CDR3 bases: TGTGCCAGCAGCCTTGACAGGAGGTTGCGCTCTGAAGCTTTCTTT.